This T cell receptor beta chain was sequenced for a study of radiation and T cells in renal cell carcinoma. For the study at large: Nephrectomy followed 15 Gy stereotactic body radiation by 4 weeks.

Overall study findings and caveats: Top tumor clonotypes rose in blood 2 weeks post-radiation, then contracted.

About this clone itself: The antigen is not known.

Time point defined: baseline pretreatment blood. The treatment: 15 Gy SBRT to primary tumor, nephrectomy 4 weeks later. Blood was sampled at baseline, 2 weeks and 4 weeks after SBRT. The patient's renal cell carcinoma had clear cell pathology. Some clones are missing from TCRdb's copy, which holds only in-frame ones; the method was immunoSEQ multiplex PCR. The data show about 95,000 clones, about 86% seen once. The source of this sequence is a man aged 45-60 years with renal cell carcinoma. This sample comprised blood, obtained from a patient whose treatment included radiotherapy and nephrectomy.

The CDR3 spells CASSTLEYNEQFF. CDR3 nucleotides: TGTGCCAGTAGTACTTTGGAGTACAATGAGCAGTTCTTC. The V and J genes are TRBV19 and TRBJ2-1, with D unresolved. V was clipped by 4 bases and J by 4 bases, with 8 bases between them. The length of the CDR3 is 13 residues. Germline CDR1 LNHDA, CDR2 SQIVND (reference sequence).